The 28 T cell receptor beta chains reported below all come from one sample, sequenced in a study of shared clonotypes between healthy human individuals. The method was immunoSEQ multiplex PCR; TCRdb's version includes in-frame clones alone and lacks a portion of them. The sample has 190,000 or so clones, 66% seen once. The source material was memory CD4+ T cells sorted from blood. Subset reported: CD45RA-negative fraction. These receptors all come from a man aged 25 to 45 in good health.

The chain employs TRBV7-6 and TRBJ2-7; perhaps TRBD1 as D (5 bases). This CDR3 region has 16 residues. The germline V and J ends were trimmed by 1 base and 3 bases, with 16 bases remaining between them. The germline V gene encodes CDR1 SGHVS and CDR2 FNYEAQ. The CDR3 loop is CASSLGPAGNFYEQYF. In DNA form, the CDR3 reads TGTGCCAGCAGCTTAGGTCCGGCAGGGAACTTCTACGAGCAGTACTTC.

The gene calls are TRBV19 and TRBJ1-5, with 7 positions matching TRBD1. The J segment lost 8 bases and the V segment lost 1 base, leaving 8 bases of the junction unmatched. The CDR3 extends over 15 amino acids. The germline V gene has CDR1 LNHDA and CDR2 SQIVND (reference sequence). CDR3 nucleotides: TGTGCCAGTAGTATAGTAGGGACAGTTATCAAGCCCCAGCATTTT. This codes for CASSIVGTVIKPQHF.

This chain connects TRBV27 to TRBJ2-7; the match to TRBD1 covers 7 bases. The CDR3 loop spans 14 amino acids. The germline CDR1 and CDR2 sequences are MNHEY and SMNVEV (reference sequence). Trimming took 3 bases from V and 2 from J; bases not matched to a gene: 4. The CDR3 loop reads CASSLRRGTYEQYF. Here the CDR3 DNA reads TGTGCCAGCAGTTTGCGCAGGGGGACCTACGAGCAGTACTTC.

The rearrangement links TRBV10-2 to TRBJ2-5; the D is unclear. The V gene's germline CDR1 is WSHSY and CDR2 SAAADI. The V end lost 8 bases, the J end lost 1 base, and 11 bases lay between the germline ends. The CDR3 spans 13 residues. The CDR3 loop is CASRVEFQETQYF. Here the CDR3 DNA reads TGCGCCAGCCGAGTAGAGTTCCAAGAGACCCAGTACTTC.

V is TRBV28 and J is TRBJ1-5; D unresolved. The CDR3 totals 12 residues. Trimming removed 4 bases from V and 4 bases from J, with 5 bases in between. Germline lookup yields CDR1 MDHEN and CDR2 SYDVKM. CDR3 in DNA: TGTGCCAGCAGTTCGGGGAATCAGCCCCAGCATTTT. Translation: CASSSGNQPQHF.

The rearrangement links TRBV25-1 to TRBJ2-5; possible D gene TRBD1, 5 bases. CDR3 length: 15 residues. V was cut by 6 bases and J by 5 bases, with 19 bases left in between. Germline CDR1 reads MGHDK; CDR2 reads SYGVNS. The CDR3 protein is CASSTFVGLGETQYF. CDR3 nucleotides: TGTGCCAGCAGCACTTTTGTGGGGCTAGGGGAGACCCAGTACTTC.

The V call is TRBV30, the J call TRBJ2-1, with TRBD2 identical over 16 bases. V lost 5 bases to trimming and J lost 9 bases; unmatched junction nucleotides: 13. This CDR3 has 17 residues. The V gene's germline CDR1 is GTSNPN and CDR2 SVGIG (reference sequence). CDR3 nucleotides: TGTGCCTGGGAGAACGGGACTAGCGGGAGGGCCTTGCGTGAGCAGTTCTTC. Translating gives CAWENGTSGRALREQFF.

The chain uses TRBV29-1 and TRBJ1-4, with TRBD1 as a possible D gene (5 bases). V was cut by 4 bases and J by 7 bases, with 13 bases left in between. This CDR3 has 13 residues. Germline-derived CDR1 and CDR2 are SQVTM and ANQGSEA. The CDR3 coding sequence is TGCAGCGTTGGGTCCCAGGGCTCTGAAAAACTGTTTTTT. This codes for CSVGSQGSEKLFF.

The gene calls are TRBV6-6 and TRBJ2-5; D gene uncertain. The CDR3 consists of 14 residues. V lost 0 bases to trimming and J lost 4 bases, with 9 bases between them. Germline V gene lookup returns CDR1 MNHNY and CDR2 SVGAGI (reference sequence). The CDR3 loop is CASSYSVQRETQYF. CDR3 bases: TGTGCCAGCAGTTACTCCGTACAGCGAGAGACCCAGTACTTC.

Note on this clone: In the same sample, other DNA sequences code for this CDR3. The chain employs TRBV7-9 and TRBJ2-5; a possible D gene is TRBD2 (6 bases). From germline, CDR1 is SEHNR and CDR2 FQNEAQ (reference sequence). The V end lost 5 bases, the J end lost 4 bases, and 11 bases lay between the germline ends. This CDR3 is built from 13 residues. In DNA form, the CDR3 reads TGTGCCAGCAGCCTGGTGGGGGGAGAGACCCAGTACTTC. It is translated as CASSLVGGETQYF.

This chain uses TRBV7-8 with TRBJ2-6; D may match TRBD1 or TRBD2 (5 bases each). V was pared by 3 bases and J by 1 base, with 7 bases between. Germline loops: CDR1 SGHVS, CDR2 FQNEAQ. The CDR3 covers 15 residues. CDR3 loop: CASSLRGSGANVLTF. The CDR3 DNA follows: TGTGCCAGCAGCTTGAGGGGTTCTGGGGCCAACGTCCTGACTTTC. Complete variable domain (other parts from reference TRBV7-8 and TRBJ2-6): GAGVSQSPRYKVAKRGQDVALRCDPISGHVSLFWYQQALGQGPEFLTYFQNEAQLDKSGLPSDRFFAERPEGSVSTLKIQRTQQEDSAVYLCASSLRGSGANVLTFGAGSRLTVL.

DNA for the CDR3: TGTGCCTGTTTCTCGTGGACAGGGAATGGCTACACCTTC. This translates into CACFSWTGNGYTF. The chain joins TRBV30 to TRBJ1-2, with TRBD1 matching 8 bases. The CDR3 is 13 amino acids. CDR1 is GTSNPN and CDR2 is SVGIG in the germline V gene (reference sequence). After removal of 6 bases from V and 6 bases from J, the junction contained 9 bases not matched to a gene.

The chain recombines TRBV10-3 with TRBJ1-5; perhaps TRBD1 as D (5 bases). Germline lookup yields CDR1 ENHRY and CDR2 SYGVKD. CDR3 length: 15 amino acids. V dropped 0 bases and J dropped 7 bases, with 13 bases sitting between them. CDR3 sequence reads: CAISESLGPDQPQHF. CDR3 DNA: TGTGCCATCAGTGAGTCTTTGGGGCCGGACCAGCCCCAGCATTTT.

This clone occurred a few times. The genes are TRBV6-1 and TRBJ1-2, with 9 bases that match TRBD1. Germline V gene sequence: CDR1 MNHNS, CDR2 SASEGT. The CDR3 is 16 residues long. V shed 2 bases and J 4 bases; nucleotides not matched to a gene: 8. The CDR3 sequence is CASSERGQGVIYGYTF. CDR3 bases: TGTGCCAGCAGTGAACGGGGACAGGGAGTTATCTATGGCTACACCTTC.

The rearrangement links TRBV5-1 to TRBJ2-3; D gene unclear. The CDR3 is made up of 14 amino acids. Germline values: CDR1 SGHRS, CDR2 YFSETQ. The ends were cut back, 5 bases at V and 0 bases at J, with 10 bases in the middle. For the CDR3, the DNA is TGCGCCAGCAGGTCGACGGCTAGCACAGATACGCAGTATTTT. Residues: CASRSTASTDTQYF.

This clone was detected ten times or more. V gene TRBV30 combines with J gene TRBJ1-2; D unresolved. The germline CDR1 and CDR2 sequences are GTSNPN and SVGIG (reference sequence). The germline V and J ends were trimmed by 0 bases and 2 bases, with 7 bases remaining between them. This CDR3 region has 13 residues. CDR3 coding DNA: TGTGCCTGGAGTGTACGCCGCAACTATGGCTACACCTTC. This gives the protein CAWSVRRNYGYTF.

The chain is built from TRBV6-6 and TRBJ1-1, with 10 bases aligning to TRBD1. Germline V gene lookup returns CDR1 MNHNY and CDR2 SVGAGI (reference sequence). CDR3 length: 14 amino acids. The J segment lost 6 bases and the V segment lost 4 bases, leaving 5 bases of the junction unmatched. The CDR3 region is CASSWTGGSSEAFF. Written as DNA, the CDR3 is TGTGCCAGCAGTTGGACAGGGGGGTCTTCTGAAGCTTTCTTT.

The rearrangement joins TRBV5-1 to TRBJ2-7; 7 bases match TRBD1. The CDR3 totals 16 residues. The germline CDR1 and CDR2 sequences are SGHRS and YFSETQ. J was trimmed by 2 bases and V by 4 bases; bases with no gene match: 12. The CDR3 DNA is TGCGCCAGCAGCCCCACACAGGGGTCCAAGCCCTACGAGCAGTACTTC. Encoded protein: CASSPTQGSKPYEQYF.

The chain recombines TRBV25-1 with TRBJ2-1; D may correspond to TRBD1 or TRBD2 (5 bases each). This CDR3 region has 14 residues. Per germline, CDR1 MGHDK and CDR2 SYGVNS. Trimming removed 3 bases at V and 7 bases at J, with 13 bases between. Here the CDR3 reads CASSDERGENEQFF. The CDR3 nucleotides read TGTGCCAGCAGTGACGAAAGGGGAGAGAATGAGCAGTTCTTC.

This clone was seen once. The chain joins TRBV19 to TRBJ2-7; a weak D match, TRBD2 (5 bases). V lost 6 bases and J lost 3, with 18 bases in between. Germline V gene data show CDR1 as LNHDA and CDR2 as SQIVND (reference sequence). This CDR3 contains 15 residues. Here the CDR3 reads CASRQRDREIYEQYF. CDR3 nucleotide sequence: TGTGCCAGTAGACAAAGAGACCGGGAAATCTACGAGCAGTACTTC.

This clone appeared many times. The chain employs TRBV7-2 and TRBJ1-2; 10 positions agree with TRBD1. The V and J ends lost 5 bases and 0 bases, in that order; junction bases with no gene match: 3. The CDR3 contains 15 residues. The germline V gene has CDR1 SGHTA and CDR2 FQGNSA. CDR3 residues: CASSPDRGANYGYTF. The CDR3 nucleotides read TGTGCCAGCAGCCCGGACAGGGGGGCTAACTATGGCTACACCTTC.

This chain uses TRBV2 with TRBJ1-3; D is unresolved. From germline, CDR1 is SNHLY and CDR2 FYNNEI. The length of the CDR3 is 12 residues. The V and J ends lost 6 bases and 8 bases respectively, with 11 bases between them. The CDR3 coding sequence is TGTGCCAGCAGCCAAGGTGGGGACACCATATATTTT. It codes for CASSQGGDTIYF. The whole variable domain, filled in from reference TRBV2 and TRBJ1-3, reads EPEVTQTPSHQVTQMGQEVILRCVPISNHLYFYWYRQILGQKVEFLVSFYNNEISEKSEIFDDQFSVERPDGSNFTLKIRSTKLEDSAMYFCASSQGGDTIYFGEGSWLTVV.

This clone occurred once. V usage is TRBV23-1 and J usage is TRBJ2-1; possibly TRBD1 for D (5 bases). TRBV23-1 is placed among ORFs of uncertain function. This CDR3 contains 18 residues. The germline V and J ends were trimmed by 3 bases and 5 bases, with 23 bases remaining between them. CDR3 protein: CASSQDQGGHYKHNEQFF. The CDR3 DNA reads TGCGCCAGCAGTCAGGATCAGGGTGGGCACTACAAGCACAATGAGCAGTTCTTC.

The V call is TRBV4-1, the J call TRBJ2-7, with D perhaps TRBD1 (6 bases). The V gene's germline CDR1 is MGHRA and CDR2 YSYEKL. V lost 1 base, J lost 2 bases, and 12 bases lay in between. CDR3 length: 15 residues. As DNA, the CDR3 is TGCGCCAGCAGCCAAGCGCCGGGACAAACCTACGAGCAGTACTTC. Translation: CASSQAPGQTYEQYF.

This chain uses TRBV7-9 with TRBJ2-1, with D possibly being TRBD2 (6 bases). Trimming cost V 10 bases and J 6 bases, with 22 bases left between them. CDR3 length: 15 amino acids. Germline V gene lookup returns CDR1 SEHNR and CDR2 FQNEAQ (reference sequence). Here the CDR3 DNA reads TGTGCCACCAACTTACAGCGGGTGGGTGCCAATGAGCAGTTCTTC. As protein: CATNLQRVGANEQFF.

This clone showed up just once. The chain combines TRBV15 with TRBJ2-5, with 8 bases identical to TRBD2. CDR1 and CDR2 (germline): LNHNV, YYDKDF (reference sequence). The CDR3 spans 18 residues. The ends lost 1 base at V and 5 bases at J; junction bases unmatched: 15. Here the CDR3 DNA reads TGTGCCACCAGCAGAGGACCTAACGGGAGGGCAGCCATGGAGACCCAGTACTTC. Translation gives CATSRGPNGRAAMETQYF.

This clone was seen at least ten times. V and J are TRBV5-6 and TRBJ2-4; D is unresolved. Germline-derived CDR1 and CDR2 are SGHDT and YYEEEE. V was pared by 4 bases and J by 6 bases, with 14 bases between. The CDR3 length is 14 residues. The chain's CDR3 is CASSRVLSGNIQYF. The CDR3 nucleotides are TGTGCCAGCAGCCGAGTGTTGTCGGGAAACATTCAGTACTTC.

The count of this clone is one. The CDR3 DNA is TGTGCCAGCAGCCGTTTGGGCGGCGGACTAGCCTACAATGAGCAGTTCTTC. It encodes CASSRLGGGLAYNEQFF. The chain couples TRBV11-2 to TRBJ2-1, with TRBD2 matching over 7 bases. The CDR3 is made up of 17 amino acids. Germline V gene lookup returns CDR1 SGHAT and CDR2 FQNNGV. The V and J ends lost 5 bases and 2 bases, in that order; junction bases with no gene match: 12.